This T cell receptor (beta chain) was obtained from a study of CD8 T cells in ankylosing spondylitis. Study-wide results and limits: A TCR beta motif of roughly 8 highly homologous variants seemed to mark ankylosing spondylitis blood. Disease-linked clones were reportedly significantly enriched in matched ankylosing spondylitis synovial fluid.

Quantitative barcoded 5'-RACE was used to prepare TCR beta libraries. TCRdb used MiXCR to reprocess the 5' RACE reads, holding one entry per CDR3 protein. This sample carries around 150,000 distinct CDR3 sequences, 15% to 20% of them seen once, and the ten largest clones take approximately 7.8%. About this clonotype: Its antigen remains unidentified.

This CDR3 is built from 14 residues. Trimming removed 8 bases from V and 4 bases from J, with 17 bases in between. This chain links TRBV5-3 with TRBJ2-3, with D possibly being TRBD1 (5 bases). TRBV5-3 is labeled an ORF, and its function is uncertain. The sample comprised blood, either unsorted or a sorted T cell fraction (not recorded which). The receptor was derived from a male donor with ankylosing spondylitis or in good health (not recorded which). The CDR3 DNA sequence: TGTGCCAGGAGCCCAGGGCAGTTGGCAGATACGCAGTATTTT. Encoded protein: CARSPGQLADTQYF.